The next 3 T cell receptor beta chains were all read from a single sample in a study of blood T cell repertoires in COVID-19. Measured with immunoSEQ multiplex PCR; TCRdb has only the in-frame clones, and not every one. The repertoire holds about 220,000 clones, with about 86% as singletons. Specimen: peripheral blood. The receptor source for this set is a woman in her sixties with acute or convalescent COVID-19.

This clone was counted a few times. V usage is TRBV7-8 and J usage is TRBJ1-4; 7 bases align to TRBD1. This CDR3 region has 18 residues. Germline CDR1 reads SGHVS; CDR2 reads FQNEAQ. Trimming cost V 6 bases and J 0 bases; bases outside gene matches: 13. The CDR3, as DNA: TGTGCCAGCAGTCGGGACAGAGTATGGGCTGCAACTAATGAAAAACTGTTTTTT. Residues: CASSRDRVWAATNEKLFF.

The rearrangement uses TRBV19 and TRBJ1-5; D may be TRBD1 (5 bases). From germline, CDR1 is LNHDA and CDR2 SQIVND (reference sequence). Trimming removed 3 bases at V and 2 bases at J, with 11 bases between. The CDR3 loop spans 15 amino acids. The CDR3 loop is CASSIAGVGNQPQHF. CDR3 bases: TGTGCCAGTAGTATCGCGGGGGTGGGCAATCAGCCCCAGCATTTT.

Here the CDR3 DNA reads TGTGCCAGCAGCCCATTTGGACAGTCGAACACTGAAGCTTTCTTT. It specifies CASSPFGQSNTEAFF. The chain employs TRBV4-2 and TRBJ1-1, with D perhaps matching TRBD1 (6 bases). Germline V CDR1 and CDR2: LGHNA, YNFKEQ. The CDR3 is made up of 15 amino acids. V was clipped by 4 bases and J by 1 base, with 13 bases between them.